The rows below give T cell receptor beta chains drawn from one sample of a study of beta chain features in type 1 diabetes. Repertoires were generated with immunoSEQ multiplex PCR, while TCRdb's copy carries only in-frame clones and drops some. In the table there are about 250,000 clones, around an eighth of which are singletons. Sequences were obtained from naive CD4+ T cells from blood. These receptors were collected from a woman between 40 and 55 years old in good health. CDR3s include the opening cysteine and the closing phenylalanine or tryptophan. D genes are given only for firm matches. The size field is filled for only some rows; it gives once, few, many or a size class.

TGTGCCAGCAGCTCCTATTCCCCGTTTCGGGGGACCTACAATGAGCAGTTCTTC,CASSSYSPFRGTYNEQFF,.,TRBV13,many,TRBJ2-1
TGTGCCATCAGTGGGGTTTCGGGGAACACTGAAGCTTTCTTT,CAISGVSGNTEAFF,.,TRBV10-3,.,TRBJ1-1
TGTGCCAGCAGTCCAAGGGGGACAGGGGTACAGCCCCAGCATTTT,CASSPRGTGVQPQHF,TRBD1,TRBV27,few,TRBJ1-5
TGTGCCACCCGGACGGGGTACGAGCAGTACTTC,CATRTGYEQYF,.,TRBV10-3,few,TRBJ2-7
TGTGCCAGCAGGACAGGGAACAATTCACCCCTCCACTTT,CASRTGNNSPLHF,TRBD1,TRBV7-9,many,TRBJ1-6
TGTGCCAGTGCCCCGGGAGCAACTAATGAAAAACTGTTTTTT,CASAPGATNEKLFF,.,TRBV19,.,TRBJ1-4
TGCGCCAGCAGCCAGGGCCATAGCTCCTACAATGAGCAGTTCTTC,CASSQGHSSYNEQFF,.,TRBV4-1,few,TRBJ2-1
TGTGCCAGCAGCGCAAGGCAGGGCAGTAACACTGAAGCTTTCTTT,CASSARQGSNTEAFF,.,TRBV7-6,.,TRBJ1-1
TGTGCCAGCAGCCCCCGGGGACTTCTCAACACTGAAGCTTTCTTT,CASSPRGLLNTEAFF,.,TRBV5-8,.,TRBJ1-1
TGTGCCAGCAGCACCCAGCGGGGAGCGAGCACAGATACGCAGTATTTT,CASSTQRGASTDTQYF,TRBD2,TRBV9,.,TRBJ2-3
TGTGCCAGCAGCGTATCCTCGGTTCCAGATACGCAGTATTTT,CASSVSSVPDTQYF,.,TRBV9,few,TRBJ2-3
TGCGCCAGCAGTGAGCTAGAAGAGACCCAGTACTTC,CASSELEETQYF,.,TRBV10-2,.,TRBJ2-5
TGTGCCAGCAGTTATGCAGGGAGGAGCGAGCAGTACTTC,CASSYAGRSEQYF,.,TRBV6-5,.,TRBJ2-7
TGTGCCAGCAGCCACCCCGCCGGGGGGCCGGAGACCCAGTACTTC,CASSHPAGGPETQYF,.,TRBV11-1,few,TRBJ2-5
TGTGCCAGCAGCTTGAGGCCGGGAAATGAGCAGTTCTTC,CASSLRPGNEQFF,.,TRBV5-6,.,TRBJ2-1
TGTGCCAGCAGTGAAGTAAAAGGAGGGAGGTCTTTCTTT,CASSEVKGGRSFF,.,TRBV2,few,TRBJ1-1
TGTGCCAGCAGCTCGCAACTAGCGGGCTTAGGGGAGCAGTTCTTC,CASSSQLAGLGEQFF,TRBD2,TRBV7-6,.,TRBJ2-1
TGCGCCAGCAGCTTCTCCCGGGCCCTTAGGAGGACTGAAGCTTTCTTT,CASSFSRALRRTEAFF,.,TRBV5-1,.,TRBJ1-1
TGTGCTAGTGGTTTAAGACAGGGCCCGAACTCTGGGGCCAACGTCCTGACTTTC,CASGLRQGPNSGANVLTF,TRBD1,TRBV12-5,few,TRBJ2-6
TGCGCCAGCAGCCCGGACAGGAACAATGAGCAGTTCTTC,CASSPDRNNEQFF,TRBD1,TRBV5-1,.,TRBJ2-1
TGTGCCAGCAGCTCGAGGATCTATACGCAGTATTTT,CASSSRIYTQYF,.,TRBV27,few,TRBJ2-3
TGTGCCAGCAGCTCTAGGGTGGGGACAGGGGAATTCAAAAACATTCAGTACTTC,CASSSRVGTGEFKNIQYF,TRBD1,TRBV7-9,.,TRBJ2-4
TGTGCCAGTAAAGAGCGGGGGGGATCCAAGGAGACCCAGTACTTC,CASKERGGSKETQYF,TRBD2,TRBV19,few,TRBJ2-5
TGCGCCAGCAGCTTGGGCAGGGGCACCTACAATGAGCAGTTCTTC,CASSLGRGTYNEQFF,.,TRBV5-1,.,TRBJ2-1
TGTGCCAGCAGTTACTCGAGCTCCTATAATTCACCCCTCCACTTT,CASSYSSSYNSPLHF,.,TRBV6-5,.,TRBJ1-6
TGTGCCAGCAGCCAGAGTCCGGGACACTCAACCCACTACGAGCAGTACTTC,CASSQSPGHSTHYEQYF,.,TRBV4-2,.,TRBJ2-7
TGTGCCAGCAGCTTAGTGTCGGGGGGCAACACAGATACGCAGTATTTT,CASSLVSGGNTDTQYF,.,TRBV7-9,.,TRBJ2-3
TGTGCCATGGGAGGGTTGGCCTACGAGCAGTACTTC,CAMGGLAYEQYF,TRBD2,TRBV10-3,.,TRBJ2-7
TGCGCCAGCAGTCAACCCCTTAAGGGACTAGAGCAGTACTTC,CASSQPLKGLEQYF,TRBD2,TRBV23-1,many,TRBJ2-7
TGCGCCAGCAGCCAAGGGGGGGGGCCCTACTACGAGCAGTACTTC,CASSQGGGPYYEQYF,.,TRBV4-3,.,TRBJ2-7
TGTGCCAGCAGTTACTCAGGGGGCGGCTGGTTTTTT,CASSYSGGGWFF,TRBD1,TRBV6-5,.,TRBJ1-4
TGCGCCAGCAGCCACCTTAAAAGGGACACACAGTTCTTC,CASSHLKRDTQFF,.,TRBV4-3,.,TRBJ2-1
TGTGCCAGTAGTATGCTAGGTAAATATCAGCCCCAGCATTTT,CASSMLGKYQPQHF,.,TRBV19,.,TRBJ1-5
TGTGCCACGAAGACCGGGACAGACTCCCATAACTATGGCTACACCTTC,CATKTGTDSHNYGYTF,TRBD1,TRBV10-3,.,TRBJ1-2
TGTGCCAGCAGCGTTCGAGCGGCGGACACCGGGGAGCTGTTTTTT,CASSVRAADTGELFF,.,TRBV9,.,TRBJ2-2
TGTGCCAGCGGTTTCCAGGGAAAGGAAAAACTGTTTTTT,CASGFQGKEKLFF,.,TRBV27,.,TRBJ1-4
TGCGCCAGCAGCTTGGGGGCGACGGACACTGAAGCTTTCTTT,CASSLGATDTEAFF,.,TRBV5-1,few,TRBJ1-1
TGTGCCAGCAGCGGTAACCGGGAGTTAGCCCGAGCGGGGAGGCAGTTCTTC,CASSGNRELARAGRQFF,TRBD2,TRBV11-2,.,TRBJ2-1
TGCGCCAGCAGCCAAGCTAGCGGAGTATACAATGAGCAGTTCTTC,CASSQASGVYNEQFF,TRBD2,TRBV4-1,few,TRBJ2-1
TGTGCCAGCAGTGAATCCGTTGGGCAAACCGGGGAGCTGTTTTTT,CASSESVGQTGELFF,.,TRBV6-1,.,TRBJ2-2
TGTGCCATCAGTGCGACTACCCACACAGATACGCAGTATTTT,CAISATTHTDTQYF,.,TRBV10-3,.,TRBJ2-3
TGTGCCAGCAGCTCCCTAACTAGCGGGGGGAGCCCAGATACGCAGTATTTT,CASSSLTSGGSPDTQYF,TRBD2,TRBV7-2,few,TRBJ2-3
TGTGCCAGCAGCTTGGGGGGGCCCATGACCGGCTACACCTTC,CASSLGGPMTGYTF,.,TRBV7-9,.,TRBJ1-2
TGCGCCAGCAGCAGGCAGGTACATCAGCCCCAGCATTTT,CASSRQVHQPQHF,.,TRBV4-3,few,TRBJ1-5
TGCGCCAGCAGGGGGGCTCACAATGAGCAGTTCTTC,CASRGAHNEQFF,.,TRBV5-1,few,TRBJ2-1
TGTGCTAGCAGCTTGGGTAGCGGGGGTCACCAAGAGACCCAGTACTTC,CASSLGSGGHQETQYF,TRBD2,TRBV7-7,few,TRBJ2-5
TGTGCCAGCTCACTTTACGCAGGGTTACTGGGAGAAAAACTGTTTTTT,CASSLYAGLLGEKLFF,.,TRBV18,once,TRBJ1-4
TGTGCCAGTAGACCGGGACAGGTCCTCACCTATAATTCACCCCTCCACTTT,CASRPGQVLTYNSPLHF,TRBD1,TRBV2,.,TRBJ1-6
TGTGCCAGCTCACCGAGCTATGGCTACACCTTC,CASSPSYGYTF,.,TRBV18,few,TRBJ1-2
TGTGCCAGTAGTATAGATCGGACGGGGAAGAGGAGCGGCTACACCTTC,CASSIDRTGKRSGYTF,.,TRBV19,few,TRBJ1-2
TGTGCCAGCAGCTTCAGACGGGACTCCTACGAGCAGTACTTC,CASSFRRDSYEQYF,.,TRBV7-9,few,TRBJ2-7
TGTGCCAGCAGCCCTAGCGCGGGTTATGGCTACACCTTC,CASSPSAGYGYTF,.,TRBV7-9,.,TRBJ1-2
TGCAGCGTTAGGCCAGGGGCCGATACGCAGTATTTT,CSVRPGADTQYF,.,TRBV29-1,.,TRBJ2-3
TGTGCCAGCAGCCGGACAGGCCATCCCTCACCCCTCCACTTT,CASSRTGHPSPLHF,TRBD1,TRBV5-6,few,TRBJ1-6
TGTGCCAGCAGTTCCGCCGGAGCGGGGGGCCCTCGAGAGTATTTT,CASSSAGAGGPREYF,TRBD2,TRBV27,.,TRBJ2-3
TGTGCCAGCAGCATAATTGACAGGGGGTGGGAGACCCAGTACTTC,CASSIIDRGWETQYF,TRBD1,TRBV5-6,.,TRBJ2-5
TGTGCCAGCGCCTTAAACAGGGTAATGAACACTGAAGCTTTCTTT,CASALNRVMNTEAFF,.,TRBV18,few,TRBJ1-1
TGCAGCGTTGAGAGCACCGGGGAGCTGTTTTTT,CSVESTGELFF,.,TRBV29-1,few,TRBJ2-2
TGTGCCAGCAGTCCCCGGACAGGGGGTACGAGCAATGAGCAGTTCTTC,CASSPRTGGTSNEQFF,TRBD1,TRBV2,.,TRBJ2-1
TGTGCCAGCAATCCGGACAGGGCCTACGAGCAGTACTTC,CASNPDRAYEQYF,TRBD1,TRBV2,few,TRBJ2-7